The clone carrying this TCR beta chain has a count of ten or more. As yet, its antigen is unknown. These data originate in a study of identical twins. Overall study results and limits: Partial confounding of zero-insertion analyses by invariant MAIT and iNKT cells was possible. Insertion counts were lower in abundant cord blood beta clonotypes, a trend that memory repertoires did not show.

Addition of a universal primer site occurred through template switching, and cDNA carried unique molecular identifiers. TCRdb fed the 5' RACE reads into MiXCR, producing one record per CDR3 protein. The table lists hundreds of thousands of distinct CDR3 sequences, around an eighth of them singletons. The same sample was also studied in work on yellow fever vaccine responses in identical twins.

The sequenced sample consisted of PBMCs. This receptor was identified in a woman aged 18-29 years in good health.

The CDR3 here is CAIREGLGNTIYF. In DNA form, the CDR3 reads TGTGCCATCAGGGAGGGGCTTGGAAACACCATATATTTT. The J gene is TRBJ1-3, the V gene TRBV10-3, with D perhaps TRBD1 (5 bases). The V end was cut by 6 bases, the J end by 3 bases, with 9 bases between. The CDR3 contains 13 residues. CDR1 is ENHRY, CDR2 SYGVKD, per germline.